This entry lists 16 T cell receptor beta chains sequenced from one sample in a study of T cells in Graves' hyperthyroidism and ophthalmopathy. Using RNA transcripts as the source, TCR beta CDR3 regions were amplified. The HTBI primer set drove a first-round RT-PCR of the TCR CDR3. TCRdb reanalysed the multiplex PCR reads using MiXCR and keeps one entry per CDR3 protein. This sample has 600,000 to 900,000 distinct CDR3 sequences, with over 15% found just once. Sequenced sample: blood. Receptors were obtained from a man aged 18 to 29 with Graves' hyperthyroidism.

This clonotype was counted at least ten times. The rearrangement links TRBV2 to TRBJ2-7; 7 nucleotides line up with TRBD2. The CDR3 has 15 amino acids. The junction had 5 bases not matched to a gene; V was cut back by 3 bases and J by 0 bases. Germline values: CDR1 SNHLY, CDR2 FYNNEI. CDR3 nucleotides: TGTGCCAGCAGTGAGGCGGGAGCCCTCTCCTACGAGCAGTACTTC. As protein: CASSEAGALSYEQYF.

J is TRBJ1-2 and V is TRBV7-2; possible D gene TRBD1, 5 bases. The CDR3 length is 13 residues. Deletions cut 5 bases from V and 8 bases from J, with 15 bases between. Germline loops: CDR1 SGHTA, CDR2 FQGNSA. Written as DNA, the CDR3 is TGTGCCAGCAGCGAATACAGGAACAACGGCTACACCTTC. Translated: CASSEYRNNGYTF.

The DNA for the CDR3 is TGTGCCAGCAGACACGGGATCCACGAGCAGTACTTC. This encodes CASRHGIHEQYF. The chain has TRBV27 and TRBJ2-7, with D perhaps TRBD2 (5 bases). Trimming removed 6 bases at V and 5 bases at J, with 11 bases between. Germline lookup yields CDR1 MNHEY and CDR2 SMNVEV (reference sequence). The CDR3 is 12 residues long.

The rearrangement links TRBV30 to TRBJ2-2; D not certain. The germline V gene has CDR1 GTSNPN and CDR2 SVGIG (reference sequence). The CDR3 loop spans 12 amino acids. The V gene lost 0 bases and the J gene lost 6 bases, with 5 bases spanning the gap. The CDR3 DNA sequence: TGTGCCTGGAGTGTGGGTTCCGGGGAGCTGTTTTTT. It translates to CAWSVGSGELFF. The full variable domain, its missing parts supplied by reference TRBV30 and TRBJ2-2, is SQTIHQWPATLVQPVGSPLSLECTVEGTSNPNLYWYRQAAGRGLQLLFYSVGIGQISSEVPQNLSASRPQDRQFILSSKKLLLSDSGFYLCAWSVGSGELFFGEGSRLTVL.

V is TRBV4-1 and J is TRBJ2-5; D tentatively fits TRBD1 or TRBD2 (6 bases each). This CDR3 is built from 15 residues. The V gene's germline CDR1 is MGHRA and CDR2 YSYEKL. The ends were cut back, 1 base at V and 2 bases at J, with 11 bases in the middle. The CDR3 loop reads CASSQVGGRQETQYF. The CDR3 region has the DNA TGCGCCAGCAGCCAAGTTGGGGGGCGTCAAGAGACCCAGTACTTC.

The J gene is TRBJ1-2, the V gene TRBV20-1; no clear D gene. The CDR3 covers 12 residues. Germline-derived CDR1 and CDR2 are DFQATT and SNEGSKA (reference sequence). V was cut by 0 bases and J by 7 bases, with 9 bases left in between. The CDR3 protein is CSARDPSLGYTF. The DNA for the CDR3 is TGCAGTGCTAGAGATCCCTCTCTTGGCTACACCTTC.

In this sample, this clonotype turned up many times. V usage is TRBV28 and J usage is TRBJ1-1, with D possibly matching TRBD1 (6 bases). The CDR3 totals 16 residues. Germline V gene data show CDR1 as MDHEN and CDR2 as SYDVKM. Trimming shortened V by 2 bases and J by 1 base, and 14 bases separated the two germline ends. CDR3 region: CASSLPWGGGNTEAFF. The CDR3, as DNA: TGTGCCAGCAGTTTACCTTGGGGAGGGGGGAACACTGAAGCTTTCTTT.

This sequence joins TRBV5-1 and TRBJ2-7; 7 bases align to TRBD2. V gave up 0 bases and J gave up 2 bases; unmatched junction bases: 8. CDR3 length equals 16 residues. Germline loops: CDR1 SGHRS, CDR2 YFSETQ. The CDR3 is CASSLAGGQRPYEQYF. In DNA form, the CDR3 reads TGCGCCAGCAGCTTGGCGGGAGGTCAACGCCCCTACGAGCAGTACTTC.

The DNA of the CDR3 is TGTGCCAGCAGCTCAGGGGGCGCGAACACTGAAGCTTTCTTT. Protein: CASSSGGANTEAFF. The chain employs TRBV11-2 and TRBJ1-1; 8 nucleotides align to TRBD1. The CDR3 extends over 14 amino acids. Germline V gene sequence: CDR1 SGHAT, CDR2 FQNNGV. V dropped 4 bases and J dropped 1; count of bases not matched to a gene: 2.

This clonotype was observed many times. The rearrangement links TRBV18 to TRBJ1-5; no firm D call. Germline values: CDR1 KGHSH, CDR2 LQKENI. This CDR3 spans 14 amino acids. Trimming pared 4 bases from V and 7 bases from J, leaving 14 bases between. Written as DNA, the CDR3 is TGTGCCAGCTCACAGAGGACGGCGGACCAGCCCCAGCATTTT. Translated, it gives CASSQRTADQPQHF.

This clonotype was picked up many times. The V call is TRBV30, the J call TRBJ2-7; D remains ambiguous. Germline lookup yields CDR1 GTSNPN and CDR2 SVGIG (reference sequence). This CDR3 region has 12 residues. V lost 8 bases, J lost 2 bases, and 13 bases lay in between. CDR3 sequence: CAIKADPYEQYF. The CDR3 DNA sequence: TGTGCCATCAAGGCTGACCCCTACGAGCAGTACTTC. The variable domain in full, with the rest retrieved from reference TRBV30 and TRBJ2-7, is SQTIHQWPATLVQPVGSPLSLECTVEGTSNPNLYWYRQAAGRGLQLLFYSVGIGQISSEVPQNLSASRPQDRQFILSSKKLLLSDSGFYLCAIKADPYEQYFGPGTRLTVT.

The sample holds a few counts of this clonotype. A much larger clone lies a single base off, so this may be a read error. V gene TRBV6-1 combines with J gene TRBJ2-1; D may be TRBD2 (6 bases). Germline CDR1 reads MNHNS; CDR2 reads SASEGT. The length of the CDR3 is 15 residues. The chain's CDR3 is CASSLGTPSYNEQLF. Written as DNA, the CDR3 is TGTGCCAGCAGCCTAGGGACTCCTTCCTACAATGAGCAGCTCTTC.

The gene calls are TRBV5-8 and TRBJ1-2; D uncertain. The CDR3 length is 14 residues. Germline V gene sequence: CDR1 SGHTS, CDR2 YDEGEE. Trimming removed 5 bases at V and 4 bases at J, with 15 bases between. In DNA form, the CDR3 reads TGTGCCAGCAGAGACATCCCCGGCGGCTATGGCTACACCTTC. It yields the protein CASRDIPGGYGYTF.

This chain connects TRBV29-1 to TRBJ2-1; D is uncertain. The V end was cut by 7 bases, the J end by 7 bases, with 17 bases between. CDR3 length equals 13 residues. The germline gives CDR1 SQVTM, CDR2 ANQGSEA. The CDR3 DNA follows: TGCAGCGGGAGAACGGGTCCCAGAAATGAGCAGTTCTTC. Protein product: CSGRTGPRNEQFF.

This clonotype appeared a few times. V gene TRBV20-1 combines with J gene TRBJ2-7; 11 nucleotides align to TRBD2. CDR3 length equals 15 residues. V was clipped by 0 bases and J by 2 bases; unmatched bases: 3. Germline loops: CDR1 DFQATT, CDR2 SNEGSKA (reference sequence). Here the CDR3 reads CSARDRLAGPYEQYF. The CDR3 DNA is TGCAGTGCTAGAGATAGACTAGCGGGACCCTACGAGCAGTACTTC.

This clonotype was found a few times. J is TRBJ2-1 and V is TRBV9; weak D call: TRBD1 (5 bases). The CDR3 covers 15 residues. The germline gives CDR1 SGDLS, CDR2 YYNGEE. V gave up 3 bases and J gave up 0 bases, with 10 bases separating them. CDR3 coding DNA: TGTGCCAGCAGCGAACAGGCAAGCTCCTACAATGAGCAGTTCTTC. Protein sequence: CASSEQASSYNEQFF.